One and the same sample provided the 24 T cell receptor beta chains below, sequenced in a study of technical replicates of blood from a handful of donors. Data came from immunoSEQ multiplex PCR; TCRdb stores just in-frame clones and leaves some out. The profile shows fewer than 90,000 clones, around 89% of them singletons. Sequencing was performed on T cells isolated from PBMCs. Source of these receptors: a human donor in good health.

The J gene is TRBJ2-2, the V gene TRBV7-6; D may be TRBD2 (5 bases). The germline V gene has CDR1 SGHVS and CDR2 FNYEAQ. V lost 3 bases to trimming and J lost 0 bases, with 8 bases between them. This CDR3 has 15 amino acids. The CDR3 DNA is TGTGCCAGCAGCTTTAGCGCCTCGAACACCGGGGAGCTGTTTTTT. Translation: CASSFSASNTGELFF.

This clone was counted between two and nine times. This sequence joins TRBV29-1 and TRBJ1-1, with no clear D. This CDR3 has 12 residues. The V and J ends lost 4 bases and 1 base respectively, with 7 bases between them. Germline V gives CDR1 SQVTM, CDR2 ANQGSEA. The CDR3 loop reads CSVGGGNTEAFF. In DNA form, the CDR3 reads TGCAGCGTTGGGGGAGGGAACACTGAAGCTTTCTTT.

The table lists this clone with a few counts. J is TRBJ1-4 and V is TRBV4-3; 7 nucleotides align to TRBD1. Germline trimming cut 1 base from V and 8 bases from J; bases unmatched to any gene: 7. The CDR3 is made up of 15 amino acids. Per germline, CDR1 LGHNA and CDR2 YSLEER. The CDR3 bases are TGCGCCAGCAGCCAAGCTTACGCAGGGGGAGAAAAACTGTTTTTT. This gives the protein CASSQAYAGGEKLFF.

The chain links TRBV27 to TRBJ1-4; D uncertain. V was clipped by 8 bases and J by 0 bases, with 13 bases between them. The germline gives CDR1 MNHEY, CDR2 SMNVEV (reference sequence). This CDR3 is built from 15 residues. The CDR3, as DNA: TGTGCCAGCGCGAACTCCGGGACAACTAATGAAAAACTGTTTTTT. Amino acid sequence: CASANSGTTNEKLFF.

The chain links TRBV28 to TRBJ1-5, with TRBD1 as a possible D gene (6 bases). The CDR3 is 13 residues long. Looked up from germline, CDR1 is MDHEN and CDR2 is SYDVKM. The ends were cut back, 8 bases at V and 4 bases at J, with 12 bases in the middle. The CDR3 DNA is TGTGCCAGCCTTGGACAGCAAAATCAGCCCCAGCATTTT. Residues: CASLGQQNQPQHF.

CDR3 DNA: TGTGCCAGCAGCTTAATAGTCGGGGAGCTGTTTTTT. Its protein product is CASSLIVGELFF. V and J are TRBV7-3 and TRBJ2-2; D uncertain. Per germline, CDR1 SGHTA and CDR2 FQGTGA. This CDR3 is built from 12 residues. With 1 base removed from V and 7 bases from J, the gap between germline ends came to 4 bases. Full variable domain (missing parts from reference TRBV7-3 and TRBJ2-2): GAGVSQTPSNKVTEKGKYVELRCDPISGHTALYWYRQSLGQGPEFLIYFQGTGAADDSGLPNDRFFAVRPEGSVSTLKIQRTERGDSAVYLCASSLIVGELFFGEGSRLTVL.

The V gene is TRBV13, the J gene TRBJ1-3; the D gene is possibly TRBD1 (5 bases). Per germline, CDR1 PRHDT and CDR2 FYEKMQ (reference sequence). The CDR3 covers 15 residues. V dropped 7 bases and J dropped 2 bases, with 15 bases sitting between them. CDR3 region: CASTAWGSAGNTIYF. The CDR3 DNA follows: TGTGCCAGCACCGCTTGGGGCTCCGCTGGAAACACCATATATTTT.

The J gene is TRBJ2-2, the V gene TRBV7-9; maybe TRBD1 (5 bases). The CDR3 is made up of 13 amino acids. With 2 bases removed from V and 4 bases from J, the gap between germline ends came to 5 bases. Germline V gene lookup returns CDR1 SEHNR and CDR2 FQNEAQ (reference sequence). The CDR3, as DNA: TGTGCCAGCAGCTTACAGGGCACCGGGGAGCTGTTTTTT. This translates into CASSLQGTGELFF.

The chain carries TRBV11-3 and TRBJ2-3, with TRBD1 matching over 9 bases. The CDR3 has 16 residues. V trimming: 5 bases; J trimming: 0 bases; junction bases outside the gene matches: 6. Germline V gene sequence: CDR1 SGHNT, CDR2 YENEEA. The CDR3 spells CASSKRGTGSTDTQYF. The CDR3 DNA reads as TGTGCCAGCAGCAAAAGGGGGACAGGGAGCACAGATACGCAGTATTTT.

V usage is TRBV28 and J usage is TRBJ2-2; D call uncertain. V gave up 0 bases and J gave up 4 bases, with 6 bases separating them. Germline V gene lookup returns CDR1 MDHEN and CDR2 SYDVKM. The CDR3 sequence is 14 residues long. CDR3 amino acids: CASSLWSLTGELFF. CDR3 nucleotide sequence: TGTGCCAGCAGTTTATGGAGTCTCACCGGGGAGCTGTTTTTT.

The J gene is TRBJ2-5, the V gene TRBV4-1; D not resolved. This CDR3 contains 12 residues. The germline V gene has CDR1 MGHRA and CDR2 YSYEKL. V was cut by 0 bases and J by 5 bases, with 4 bases left in between. The chain's CDR3 is CASSQDRETQYF. As DNA, the CDR3 is TGCGCCAGCAGCCAAGATCGGGAGACCCAGTACTTC.

The gene calls are TRBV7-2 and TRBJ2-1, with 7 bases that match TRBD1. The CDR3 extends over 13 amino acids. The V gene's germline CDR1 is SGHTA and CDR2 FQGNSA. V shed 3 bases and J 9 bases; nucleotides not matched to a gene: 5. The CDR3 nucleotides are TGTGCCAGCAGCTTCTCGGACAGGACTGAGCAGTTCTTC. It translates to CASSFSDRTEQFF.

The V and J genes are TRBV7-9 and TRBJ1-1; maybe TRBD1 (5 bases). Germline CDR1 and CDR2: SEHNR and FQNEAQ (reference sequence). Trimming took 5 bases from V and 3 from J, leaving 19 bases between them. This CDR3 contains 16 residues. This chain's CDR3 is CASSLGLLILDTEAFF. Written as DNA, the CDR3 is TGTGCCAGCAGCCTGGGACTGCTCATCCTAGACACTGAAGCTTTCTTT.

The chain combines TRBV9 with TRBJ2-3; possibly TRBD1 for D (5 bases). The germline V gene encodes CDR1 SGDLS and CDR2 YYNGEE. The CDR3 consists of 17 residues. V was clipped by 3 bases and J by 3 bases, with 20 bases between them. CDR3 DNA: TGTGCCAGCAGCGGCGGCCCAACAGGCCTGAGGACAGATACGCAGTATTTT. This codes for CASSGGPTGLRTDTQYF.

V and J are TRBV2 and TRBJ2-3, with 7 nucleotides matching TRBD2. The J segment lost 2 bases and the V segment lost 3 bases, leaving 8 bases of the junction unmatched. CDR1 and CDR2 (germline): SNHLY, FYNNEI. The CDR3 consists of 16 residues. In nucleotides, the CDR3 is TGTGCCAGCAGTGATTTCGCGGGAGCAGACACAGATACGCAGTATTTT. It translates to CASSDFAGADTDTQYF.

The genes are TRBV27 and TRBJ1-1; D is uncertain. Germline lookup yields CDR1 MNHEY and CDR2 SMNVEV (reference sequence). V shed 7 bases and J shed 3 bases, with 24 bases lying between them. The CDR3 contains 17 residues. The DNA of the CDR3 is TGTGCCAGCAAGTCAGAGGGCGAGGTAGGGCAGGACACTGAAGCTTTCTTT. This gives the protein CASKSEGEVGQDTEAFF.

The chain is built from TRBV6-5 and TRBJ2-7, with 10 nucleotides matching TRBD1. The CDR3 totals 15 residues. Trimming cost V 6 bases and J 2 bases; bases outside gene matches: 7. Germline CDR1 reads MNHEY; CDR2 reads SVGAGI. CDR3 sequence: CASSPRQGAPYEQYF. CDR3 nucleotides: TGTGCCAGCAGCCCCAGACAGGGGGCGCCCTACGAGCAGTACTTC.

This chain connects TRBV5-1 to TRBJ2-3; perhaps TRBD2 as D (6 bases). The length of the CDR3 is 15 residues. Germline V gene data show CDR1 as SGHRS and CDR2 as YFSETQ. V was trimmed by 8 bases and J by 0 bases, leaving 16 bases between them. CDR3: CASKGRQSSTDTQYF. The CDR3 nucleotides are TGCGCCAGTAAGGGGAGGCAGTCAAGCACAGATACGCAGTATTTT.

This chain links TRBV9 with TRBJ2-6; 7 nucleotides match TRBD2. Per the germline V gene, CDR1 is SGDLS and CDR2 is YYNGEE. V gave up 0 bases and J gave up 11 bases; unmatched junction bases: 8. The CDR3 is 15 residues long. The CDR3 bases are TGTGCCAGCAGCGTAGGGGAGGGGCCCTCATACGTCCTGACTTTC. This encodes CASSVGEGPSYVLTF.

The CDR3 protein is CASSENGDSFTEAFF. CDR3 DNA sequence: TGTGCCAGCAGCGAAAATGGGGACAGCTTCACTGAAGCTTTCTTT. The chain carries TRBV6-4 and TRBJ1-1; 7 bases fit TRBD1. The trim removed 6 bases at V and 4 bases at J, leaving 11 bases unmatched. Germline CDR1 is MRHNA and CDR2 is SNTAGT. This CDR3 has 15 residues.

The V and J genes are TRBV6-5 and TRBJ2-7, with D possibly matching TRBD2 (5 bases). In germline, CDR1 is MNHEY, CDR2 SVGAGI. The CDR3 loop spans 14 amino acids. The V end was cut by 7 bases, the J end by 1 base, with 14 bases between. CDR3 in amino acids: CASTPFTGSYEQYF. DNA of the CDR3: TGTGCCAGCACCCCATTCACGGGGTCCTACGAGCAGTACTTC.

This sequence joins TRBV9 and TRBJ1-1; 7 bases map to TRBD1. This CDR3 is built from 14 residues. Germline CDR1 is SGDLS and CDR2 is YYNGEE. The trim removed 1 base at V and 1 base at J, leaving 1 base unmatched. The CDR3 sequence is CASSVTGANTEAFF. The CDR3 DNA follows: TGTGCCAGCAGCGTAACAGGGGCGAACACTGAAGCTTTCTTT.

The count of this clone is one. This chain uses TRBV30 with TRBJ1-2; D perhaps matches TRBD1 (5 bases). The CDR3 runs 13 residues. With 3 bases removed from V and 2 bases from J, the gap between germline ends came to 10 bases. The germline gives CDR1 GTSNPN, CDR2 SVGIG (reference sequence). CDR3 in amino acids: CAWSASGNYGYTF. In DNA, the CDR3 is TGTGCCTGGAGCGCCTCAGGGAACTATGGCTACACCTTC.

The chain couples TRBV5-1 to TRBJ2-7, with D hard to call. From germline, CDR1 is SGHRS and CDR2 YFSETQ. V was shortened by 6 bases and J by 4 bases, with 14 bases between the two germline ends. The CDR3 covers 13 residues. Here the CDR3 DNA reads TGCGCCAGCAACGATGCGGAGTCTTACGAGCAGTACTTC. Its translation is CASNDAESYEQYF.